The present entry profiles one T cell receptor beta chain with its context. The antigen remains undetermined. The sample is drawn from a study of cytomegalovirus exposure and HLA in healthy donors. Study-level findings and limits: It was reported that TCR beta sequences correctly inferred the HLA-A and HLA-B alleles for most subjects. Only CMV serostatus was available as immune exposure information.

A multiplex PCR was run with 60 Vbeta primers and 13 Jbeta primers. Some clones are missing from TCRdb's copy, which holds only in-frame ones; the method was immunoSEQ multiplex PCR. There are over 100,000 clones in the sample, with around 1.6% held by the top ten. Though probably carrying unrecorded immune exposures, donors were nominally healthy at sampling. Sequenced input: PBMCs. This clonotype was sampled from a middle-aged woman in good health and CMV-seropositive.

The CDR3 loop reads CASYAPNHEQFF. CDR3 nucleotide sequence: TGTGCCAGCTATGCGCCCAATCACGAGCAGTTCTTC. The V and J genes are TRBV28 and TRBJ2-1, with unresolved D. V lost 8 bases to trimming and J lost 10 bases, with 15 bases between them. The CDR3 has 12 amino acids. The germline V gene has CDR1 MDHEN and CDR2 SYDVKM.